This T cell receptor (beta chain) was recorded in a study of shared clonotypes between healthy human individuals. Study at large: Those who served as donors were a couple of women and a few men between the ages of 18 and 49.

To note about this clone: Its antigen is undetermined.

Findings and caveats of the study: Several donors shared 4.5% to 6.5% of their naive CD4 clonotypes. Relative to their counterparts shared across all four donors, non-shared clonotypes exhibited diminished generation probabilities.

Selected positively for CCR7 and CD45RO-negative, naive CD8 cells excluded terminally differentiated effector memory CD45RA+ cells. Replicate PCRs from sorted subsets contained 200 ng DNA, which is around 30,000 T cell genomes. The assay was immunoSEQ multiplex PCR, and TCRdb's table has in-frame clones only and misses some. This sample has about 1,900,000 clones; roughly 95% occur once, and the top ten carry 0.9% to 1.5%. V was pared by 2 bases and J by 2 bases, with 13 bases between. The CDR3 has 15 amino acids. The germline CDR1 and CDR2 sequences are MNHNY and SVGAGI (reference sequence). V is TRBV6-6 and J is TRBJ2-7; possible D gene TRBD1, 6 bases. Sequencing was performed on naive CD8+ T cells sorted from blood. The receptor's source is a man aged 18-30 years in good health. The CDR3: CASSYPGAGAYEQYF. In nucleotides, the CDR3 is TGTGCCAGCAGTTACCCAGGGGCAGGGGCCTACGAGCAGTACTTC.